These 26 T cell receptor beta chains came from one sample sequenced in a study of T cell repertoires in cytomegalovirus infection. TCRdb re-analysed the reads in MiXCR, keeping a single row per CDR3 protein. The table has hundreds of thousands of distinct CDR3 sequences, about 33% seen once. Their antigens remain unidentified. This specimen consisted of cultured CD8+ T cells from PBMCs, obtained from culture after CMV antigen stimulation. These receptors all stem from a human donor in good health (CMV status not recorded). Some clones in this sample may be carry-over from other donors' samples.

The V call is TRBV4-1, the J call TRBJ2-2, with unresolved D. The CDR3 has 12 amino acids. V was cut by 3 bases and J by 6 bases, with 5 bases left in between. Germline lookup yields CDR1 MGHRA and CDR2 YSYEKL. CDR3 sequence (DNA): TGCGCCAGCAGCCAGAGACCCGGGGAGCTGTTTTTT. It is translated as CASSQRPGELFF.

This clonotype was recorded only once. V usage is TRBV2 and J usage is TRBJ1-1; 9 bases fit TRBD1. CDR1 is SNHLY and CDR2 is FYNNEI in the germline V gene. V lost 10 bases, J lost 3 bases, and 6 bases stayed unmatched. This CDR3 contains 13 residues. The CDR3 here is CATPTGGDTEAFF. CDR3 sequence (DNA): TGTGCCACCCCGACAGGGGGTGACACTGAAGCTTTCTTT. The entire variable domain, with the rest obtained from reference TRBV2 and TRBJ1-1, is as follows: EPEVTQTPSHQVTQMGQEVILRCVPISNHLYFYWYRQILGQKVEFLVSFYNNEISEKSEIFDDQFSVERPDGSNFTLKIRSTKLEDSAMYFCATPTGGDTEAFFGQGTRLTVV.

This clonotype was seen only a few times. The chain is built from TRBV7-6 and TRBJ2-1, with D tentatively TRBD2 (6 bases). CDR1 SGHVS and CDR2 FNYEAQ come from the germline V gene. There are 18 residues in the CDR3. V dropped 5 bases and J dropped 8 bases, with 28 bases sitting between them. CDR3 bases: TGTGCCAGCAGCCCCCCAATAGTTGGGGGGAGTGTGATCGATGAGCAGTTCTTC. This encodes CASSPPIVGGSVIDEQFF.

The chain uses TRBV7-9 and TRBJ2-1; D call uncertain. V lost 4 bases and J lost 2, with 15 bases in between. CDR1 and CDR2 (germline): SEHNR, FQNEAQ (reference sequence). There are 16 residues in the CDR3. For the CDR3, the DNA is TGTGCCAGCAGCTCCCCGGGCACCATAACCTACAATGAGCAGTTCTTC. It encodes CASSSPGTITYNEQFF.

The rearrangement links TRBV24-1 to TRBJ1-1; weak D call: TRBD1 (5 bases). Germline CDR1 KGHDR, CDR2 SFDVKD. The CDR3 runs to 13 residues. V dropped 7 bases and J dropped 8 bases, with 16 bases sitting between them. The CDR3, as DNA: TGTGCCACCAGGCCACGGGGGGAGAGGGAAGCTTTCTTT. Its translation is CATRPRGEREAFF.

This clonotype was picked up a small number of times. V usage is TRBV6-6 and J usage is TRBJ2-6; 8 positions agree with TRBD1. The junction had 3 bases not matched to a gene; V was cut back by 6 bases and J by 2 bases. The CDR3 runs 15 residues. The germline gives CDR1 MNHNY, CDR2 SVGAGI (reference sequence). The CDR3 here is CASREGQAGANVLTF. The CDR3 bases are TGTGCCAGCAGGGAGGGACAGGCTGGGGCCAACGTCCTGACTTTC.

In its sample, this clonotype was seen many times. J is TRBJ1-4 and V is TRBV7-2, with unresolved D. The CDR3 is made up of 14 amino acids. The germline V gene has CDR1 SGHTA and CDR2 FQGNSA. Trimming left V 5 bases short and J 6 bases short, with 13 bases between. CDR3 DNA: TGTGCCAGCAGCCTGAGCGGTGGGGATGAAAAACTGTTTTTT. This gives the protein CASSLSGGDEKLFF.

This clonotype has a handful of counts. The chain is built from TRBV7-6 and TRBJ1-2, with TRBD1 as a possible D gene (5 bases). Germline V gene data show CDR1 as SGHVS and CDR2 as FNYEAQ. CDR3 length: 14 amino acids. Trimming took off 1 base at V and 6 bases at J, with 12 bases between the two ends. The DNA for the CDR3 is TGTGCCAGCAGCTTAGGATGGGGGAATGATGGCTACACCTTC. This gives the protein CASSLGWGNDGYTF.

This clonotype was detected only a few times. The CDR3 spells CASSQGRGDEAFF. The DNA for the CDR3 is TGCGCCAGCAGCCAGGGCCGAGGGGATGAAGCTTTCTTT. This sequence joins TRBV4-1 and TRBJ1-1; tentative D call: TRBD1 (5 bases). This CDR3 has 13 amino acids. Trimming pared 3 bases from V and 7 bases from J, leaving 12 bases between. The germline V gene has CDR1 MGHRA and CDR2 YSYEKL.

This clonotype appeared many times. In DNA form, the CDR3 reads TGTGCCAGCAGCCAACCCCGGGACGGACATCGGGAAGAGACCCAGTACTTC. Translating it yields CASSQPRDGHREETQYF. The gene calls are TRBV7-8 and TRBJ2-5; either TRBD1 or TRBD2 may supply D (5 bases each). This CDR3 has 17 amino acids. CDR1 and CDR2 (germline): SGHVS, FQNEAQ. Trimming removed 5 bases from V and 3 bases from J, with 22 bases in between. The full variable domain, with the rest looked up from reference TRBV7-8 and TRBJ2-5, is GAGVSQSPRYKVAKRGQDVALRCDPISGHVSLFWYQQALGQGPEFLTYFQNEAQLDKSGLPSDRFFAERPEGSVSTLKIQRTQQEDSAVYLCASSQPRDGHREETQYFGPGTRLLVL.

This chain uses TRBV2 with TRBJ2-1; D is ambiguous. Between the trimmed V and J ends, which lost 4 bases and 3 bases, there was a span of 10 bases. Germline V gives CDR1 SNHLY, CDR2 FYNNEI. The CDR3 is made up of 14 amino acids. CDR3 nucleotides: TGTGCCAGCAGTGGGCTGGGAAACTACAATGAGCAGTTCTTC. Protein: CASSGLGNYNEQFF.

This clonotype was counted many times. V and J are TRBV7-8 and TRBJ2-5, with TRBD2 matching 11 bases. The CDR3 spans 17 residues. V gave up 5 bases and J gave up 9 bases; unmatched junction bases: 17. The germline gives CDR1 SGHVS, CDR2 FQNEAQ. CDR3: CASSRRGPGLAEEAQYF. In nucleotides, the CDR3 is TGTGCCAGCAGCCGCCGGGGACCGGGACTAGCGGAGGAGGCCCAGTACTTC.

A few counts support this clonotype. The chain recombines TRBV7-2 with TRBJ1-3, with unresolved D. Trimming stripped 3 bases from V and 3 bases from J, with 15 bases between. Germline-derived CDR1 and CDR2 are SGHTA and FQGNSA. There are 16 residues in the CDR3. The CDR3, as DNA: TGTGCCAGCAGCTTCTTATTCGATTCACGTGGAAACACCATATATTTT. Encoded protein: CASSFLFDSRGNTIYF. Complete variable domain (other parts from reference TRBV7-2 and TRBJ1-3): GAGVSQSPSNKVTEKGKDVELRCDPISGHTALYWYRQSLGQGLEFLIYFQGNSAPDKSGLPSDRFSAERTGGSVSTLTIQRTQQEDSAVYLCASSFLFDSRGNTIYFGEGSWLTVV.

V usage is TRBV25-1 and J usage is TRBJ2-7, with D tentatively TRBD1 or TRBD2 (5 bases each). Looked up from germline, CDR1 is MGHDK and CDR2 is SYGVNS. The V end was cut by 2 bases, the J end by 0 bases, with 8 bases between. The CDR3 covers 14 residues. In DNA, the CDR3 is TGTGCCAGCAGTGAAGGGGACCTCTCCTACGAGCAGTACTTC. Translated: CASSEGDLSYEQYF.

This clonotype occurred a few times. The chain uses TRBV11-2 and TRBJ2-5; 9 bases fit TRBD1. This CDR3 spans 15 amino acids. CDR1 and CDR2 from the germline V gene are SGHAT and FQNNGV. Trimming at V came to 5 bases and at J to 4 bases, leaving 8 bases not matched to a gene. The CDR3 nucleotides read TGTGCCAGCAGCATGGGGACAGGGCTTGGAGAGACCCAGTACTTC. It specifies CASSMGTGLGETQYF.

The CDR3 DNA is TGTGCCAGTAGTATCCCCAAACAGGGGACCGGGGAGCTGTTTTTT. Protein sequence: CASSIPKQGTGELFF. The rearrangement uses TRBV19 and TRBJ2-2, with TRBD1 matching 7 bases. Per germline, CDR1 LNHDA and CDR2 SQIVND (reference sequence). The CDR3 covers 15 residues. J lost 5 bases, V lost 3 bases, and 6 bases had no gene match.

This clonotype was recorded many times. The V and J genes are TRBV7-6 and TRBJ2-3; D could derive from TRBD1 or TRBD2 (6 bases each). This CDR3 contains 14 residues. In germline, CDR1 is SGHVS, CDR2 FNYEAQ. V lost 0 bases and J 5 bases, leaving 9 bases between the germline ends. The CDR3 sequence is CASSLAGGRDTQYF. CDR3 DNA: TGTGCCAGCAGCTTAGCGGGGGGCCGAGATACGCAGTATTTT.

This clonotype was found many times. The chain couples TRBV10-3 to TRBJ1-3; D is undetermined. Deletions cut 6 bases from V and 1 base from J, with 7 bases between. The germline CDR1 and CDR2 sequences are ENHRY and SYGVKD. This CDR3 is built from 13 residues. CDR3 loop: CAIREASGNTIYF. The CDR3 DNA is TGTGCCATCAGAGAGGCGTCTGGAAACACCATATATTTT.

The gene calls are TRBV6-2 or TRBV6-3 and TRBJ1-5; tentative D call: TRBD1 (6 bases). V was shortened by 0 bases and J by 2 bases, with 8 bases between the two germline ends. The CDR3 extends over 15 amino acids. Germline CDR1 MNHEY, CDR2 SVGEGT. As DNA, the CDR3 is TGTGCCAGCAGTTACTCAGGACAGCGCAATCAGCCCCAGCATTTT. The encoded protein is CASSYSGQRNQPQHF.

This clonotype has a handful of counts. The chain links TRBV4-3 to TRBJ2-1; D might be TRBD2 (6 bases). The length of the CDR3 is 17 residues. Trimming removed 0 bases from V and 4 bases from J, with 16 bases in between. In germline, CDR1 is LGHNA, CDR2 YSLEER. The CDR3 loop reads CASSQDVGGSIYNEQFF. CDR3 in DNA: TGCGCCAGCAGCCAAGATGTTGGGGGGTCTATTTACAATGAGCAGTTCTTC.

CDR3 bases: TGTGCCAGTAAAGCGGAGACCCAGTACTTC. This codes for CASKAETQYF. The chain recombines TRBV25-1 with TRBJ2-5; D unclear. The ends were cut back, 9 bases at V and 5 bases at J, with 7 bases in the middle. Germline values: CDR1 MGHDK, CDR2 SYGVNS. This CDR3 is 10 amino acids long.

This clonotype came up many times. The chain employs TRBV7-2 and TRBJ2-1; TRBD2 matches 16 bases. Per germline, CDR1 SGHTA and CDR2 FQGNSA. V lost 3 bases and J lost 8; bases outside the gene matches: 10. The CDR3 sequence is 18 residues long. Written as DNA, the CDR3 is TGTGCCAGCAGCTTGGGACTAGCGGGGGGGCCACTGAGCGATGAGCAGTTCTTC. Its translation: CASSLGLAGGPLSDEQFF. Together with reference TRBV7-2 and TRBJ2-1, the CDR3 gives the full variable domain: GAGVSQSPSNKVTEKGKDVELRCDPISGHTALYWYRQSLGQGLEFLIYFQGNSAPDKSGLPSDRFSAERTGGSVSTLTIQRTQQEDSAVYLCASSLGLAGGPLSDEQFFGPGTRLTVL.

This clonotype occurred many times. The chain carries TRBV7-2 and TRBJ2-1, with 11 positions matching TRBD2. The CDR3 is 14 amino acids. The junction had 6 bases not matched to a gene; V was cut back by 5 bases and J by 9 bases. Per germline, CDR1 SGHTA and CDR2 FQGNSA. The CDR3 is CASSHGLAGVEQFF. In nucleotides, the CDR3 is TGTGCCAGCAGCCATGGACTAGCGGGTGTTGAGCAGTTCTTC.

The CDR3, as DNA: TGTGCCAGTAGTATTCCGCTAGACCCAGATACGCAGTATTTT. Translated: CASSIPLDPDTQYF. The chain couples TRBV19 to TRBJ2-3; no definite D call. This CDR3 region has 14 residues. From germline, CDR1 is LNHDA and CDR2 SQIVND (reference sequence). The V gene lost 3 bases and the J gene lost 4 bases, with 11 bases spanning the gap.

This clonotype was picked up many times. Here the CDR3 DNA reads TGTGCCAGCGAACAGGGGAGGGTCAGGTCAGATACGCAGTATTTT. Amino acid sequence: CASEQGRVRSDTQYF. The chain couples TRBV7-2 to TRBJ2-3; perhaps D is TRBD1 or TRBD2 (7 bases each). Trimming cost V 8 bases and J 4 bases, with 19 bases left between them. The germline V gene encodes CDR1 SGHTA and CDR2 FQGNSA. This CDR3 contains 15 residues.

The chain is built from TRBV7-2 and TRBJ2-7; possibly TRBD2 for D (5 bases). Germline V gene data show CDR1 as SGHTA and CDR2 as FQGNSA. This CDR3 contains 16 residues. V lost 1 base to trimming and J lost 0 bases, with 13 bases between them. As DNA, the CDR3 is TGTGCCAGCAGCTTAGACGTTTTCGGGGACTCCTACGAGCAGTACGTC. Translating gives CASSLDVFGDSYEQYV.